This T cell receptor (beta chain) was recovered during a study of blood T cell repertoires in COVID-19. The V gene's germline CDR1 is LGHNT and CDR2 FRNRAP. The ends were cut back, 3 bases at V and 7 bases at J, with 13 bases in the middle. This CDR3 has 14 amino acids. Profiled with immunoSEQ multiplex PCR; TCRdb holds only in-frame clones, not every one. The repertoire holds 150,000 or so clones, about nine tenths seen once, with roughly 4% in the top ten. The sequenced sample was PBMCs or T cells enriched from blood (not recorded which). The TCR comes from a woman in her 40s who had been exposed to COVID-19. V usage is TRBV12-5 and J usage is TRBJ1-5; no definite D call. For the CDR3, the DNA is TGTGCTAGTGGTTTCGGAGGACCCGGCCAGCCCCAGCATTTT. Translation: CASGFGGPGQPQHF.